These 29 T cell receptor beta chains were sequenced from one sample in a study of CD8 T cells in ankylosing spondylitis (dated by TCRdb to between 2016 and 2019). The library was made by 5' RACE. Sequencing was performed on an Illumina HiSeq 2500. TCRdb redid the processing of the public reads, applying fastp at Q25 and MiXCR, and retained in-frame beta chains. Every entry covers one CDR3 protein and lists the most common genes and DNA from its rows. The sample table lists approximately 38,000 distinct CDR3 sequences, 2.7% of them with a count of one. 4.6% of the sample lies in the top ten. Sequencing was carried out using blood, either unsorted or a sorted T cell fraction (not recorded which). The origin of the receptors is a male donor with ankylosing spondylitis or in good health (not recorded which).

The table lists this clonotype with many counts. The chain links TRBV9 to TRBJ2-3; no firm D call. Trimming removed 4 bases from V and 2 bases from J, with 8 bases in between. CDR3 size: 13 residues. Germline CDR1 is SGDLS and CDR2 is YYNGEE. The CDR3 nucleotides read TGTGCCAGCAGCACCCCTACCACAGATACGCAGTATTTT. Encoded protein: CASSTPTTDTQYF. The full variable domain, rest sourced from reference TRBV9 and TRBJ2-3, is DSGVTQTPKHLITATGQRVTLRCSPRSGDLSVYWYQQSLDQGLQFLIQYYNGEERAKGNILERFSAQQFPDLHSELNLSSLELGDSALYFCASSTPTTDTQYFGPGTRLTVL.

This clonotype was seen many times. The chain recombines TRBV9 with TRBJ1-2; D call uncertain. V was cut by 4 bases and J by 0 bases, with 7 bases left in between. This CDR3 has 13 amino acids. The germline gives CDR1 SGDLS, CDR2 YYNGEE. The CDR3 coding sequence is TGTGCCAGCAGCCCCGAGGCTAACTATGGCTACACCTTC. Its protein product is CASSPEANYGYTF.

This clonotype was seen ten or more times. The CDR3 here is CASSVEGMASPLHF. CDR3 in DNA: TGTGCCAGCAGCGTAGAAGGGATGGCGTCACCCCTCCACTTT. The chain joins TRBV9 to TRBJ1-6, with no clear D. Germline values: CDR1 SGDLS, CDR2 YYNGEE. Trimming took off 0 bases at V and 10 bases at J, with 11 bases between the two ends. The CDR3 consists of 14 residues.

The chain carries TRBV9 and TRBJ2-2; 7 bases are shared with TRBD1. CDR1 is SGDLS and CDR2 is YYNGEE in the germline V gene. The CDR3 is 16 residues long. The trim removed 3 bases at V and 4 bases at J, leaving 9 bases unmatched. The CDR3 sequence: CASSALTGIGTGELFF. The CDR3 DNA reads as TGTGCCAGCAGCGCCCTGACAGGGATTGGCACCGGGGAGCTGTTTTTT.

This clonotype occurred many times. The chain joins TRBV9 to TRBJ2-7, with TRBD1 matching 10 bases. The CDR3 loop spans 17 amino acids. Germline V gene lookup returns CDR1 SGDLS and CDR2 YYNGEE. V lost 4 bases and J lost 1; bases outside the gene matches: 11. The chain's CDR3 is CASSPRPGQGPSYEQYF. CDR3 DNA: TGTGCCAGCAGCCCGAGGCCGGGACAGGGGCCTTCCTACGAGCAGTACTTC.

Ten or more counts support this clonotype. J is TRBJ2-1 and V is TRBV9; 9 bases align to TRBD2. After removal of 0 bases from V and 3 bases from J, the junction contained 10 bases not matched to a gene. Germline CDR1 is SGDLS and CDR2 is YYNGEE. This CDR3 has 18 residues. Here the CDR3 reads CASSVVPSTSGYYNEQFF. The CDR3 DNA reads TGTGCCAGCAGCGTAGTTCCCTCGACTAGCGGCTACTACAATGAGCAGTTCTTC.

The sample holds many counts of this clonotype. This chain connects TRBV9 to TRBJ2-3, with 8 bases matching TRBD2. This CDR3 region has 16 residues. Germline V gene lookup returns CDR1 SGDLS and CDR2 YYNGEE. The ends lost 4 bases at V and 6 bases at J; junction bases unmatched: 13. The CDR3 sequence: CASSPVGGLVRDTQYF. The CDR3 nucleotides are TGTGCCAGCAGCCCCGTAGGGGGACTAGTGAGGGATACGCAGTATTTT.

There are many counts of this clonotype. This rearrangement joins TRBV9 to TRBJ2-7; no clear D. The germline CDR1 and CDR2 sequences are SGDLS and YYNGEE. Trimming shortened V by 2 bases and J by 2 bases, and 8 bases separated the two germline ends. The CDR3 has 13 amino acids. This chain's CDR3 is CASSVGVTYEQYF. The CDR3 coding sequence is TGTGCCAGCAGCGTGGGCGTTACCTACGAGCAGTACTTC. Variable domain in full (rest from reference TRBV9 and TRBJ2-7): DSGVTQTPKHLITATGQRVTLRCSPRSGDLSVYWYQQSLDQGLQFLIQYYNGEERAKGNILERFSAQQFPDLHSELNLSSLELGDSALYFCASSVGVTYEQYFGPGTRLTVT.

In this sample, this clonotype turned up many times. The rearrangement links TRBV9 to TRBJ2-2, with 14 bases matching TRBD2. CDR1 and CDR2 from the germline V gene are SGDLS and YYNGEE. V lost 0 bases, J lost 2 bases, and 3 bases stayed unmatched. This CDR3 is built from 18 residues. The CDR3 DNA is TGTGCCAGCAGCGTAGGACTAGCGGGAGGGCCTAACACCGGGGAGCTGTTTTTT. Its translation: CASSVGLAGGPNTGELFF.

Ten or more counts support this clonotype. The chain carries TRBV9 and TRBJ2-7; 11 nucleotides match TRBD2. The CDR3 covers 18 residues. The J segment lost 0 bases and the V segment lost 4 bases, leaving 12 bases of the junction unmatched. The germline V gene has CDR1 SGDLS and CDR2 YYNGEE. The CDR3 DNA follows: TGTGCCAGCAGCCAGGGGCTAGCGGGAGGCCAATTCTCCTACGAGCAGTACTTC. It is translated as CASSQGLAGGQFSYEQYF. Based on the CDR3 plus reference TRBV9 and TRBJ2-7, the full variable domain is DSGVTQTPKHLITATGQRVTLRCSPRSGDLSVYWYQQSLDQGLQFLIQYYNGEERAKGNILERFSAQQFPDLHSELNLSSLELGDSALYFCASSQGLAGGQFSYEQYFGPGTRLTVT.

This clonotype occurred many times. The chain employs TRBV9 and TRBJ1-6; D not resolved. The CDR3 loop spans 13 amino acids. V lost 4 bases and J 9 bases, leaving 11 bases between the germline ends. Germline V gene data show CDR1 as SGDLS and CDR2 as YYNGEE. In nucleotides, the CDR3 is TGTGCCAGCAGCCCCAGACGCAGTTCACCCCTCCACTTT. It is translated as CASSPRRSSPLHF.

This clonotype occurred many times. The V and J genes are TRBV9 and TRBJ2-5; D gene unclear. Germline CDR1 is SGDLS and CDR2 is YYNGEE. This CDR3 region has 12 residues. The V end was cut by 2 bases, the J end by 1 base, with 3 bases between. The CDR3 protein is CASSVSQETQYF. The CDR3, as DNA: TGTGCCAGCAGCGTTTCCCAAGAGACCCAGTACTTC.

This clonotype was seen repeatedly, ten times or more. The chain couples TRBV21-1 to TRBJ2-2; the table's D call, TRBD1, was not checked against the DNA. TRBV21-1 is termed a pseudogene. The CDR3 has 14 amino acids. The DNA of the CDR3 is TGTGCCAGAATATCCGCACCCTTGGGCGGGGAGCTGTTTTTT. Translated: CARISAPLGGELFF.

Within the sample, this clonotype is medium-sized. J is TRBJ2-5 and V is TRBV9; D gene uncertain. The CDR3 loop spans 13 amino acids. Per germline, CDR1 SGDLS and CDR2 YYNGEE. Trimming pared 2 bases from V and 2 bases from J, leaving 7 bases between. This CDR3 reads CASSVSGQETQYF. In DNA form, the CDR3 reads TGTGCCAGCAGCGTCTCCGGACAAGAGACCCAGTACTTC. The full variable domain, in which reference TRBV9 and TRBJ2-5 provide the parts outside the CDR3, is DSGVTQTPKHLITATGQRVTLRCSPRSGDLSVYWYQQSLDQGLQFLIQYYNGEERAKGNILERFSAQQFPDLHSELNLSSLELGDSALYFCASSVSGQETQYFGPGTRLLVL.

The sample holds many counts of this clonotype. The chain uses TRBV9 and TRBJ2-1; D possibly corresponds to TRBD2 (6 bases). The CDR3 extends over 17 amino acids. V lost 3 bases, J lost 0 bases, and 16 bases lay in between. Germline CDR1 and CDR2: SGDLS and YYNGEE. Here the CDR3 reads CASSAPGLSSSYNEQFF. Written as DNA, the CDR3 is TGTGCCAGCAGCGCTCCTGGACTATCGAGCTCCTACAATGAGCAGTTCTTC.

This clonotype was found many times. The chain has TRBV7-4 and TRBJ2-3; tentatively, D is TRBD1 (5 bases). V dropped 1 base and J dropped 0 bases, with 11 bases sitting between them. Germline V lookup: CDR1 SGHVT, CDR2 SQSDAQ. This CDR3 has 16 residues. CDR3: CASSLDRGTSTDTQYF. The CDR3 bases are TGTGCCAGCAGCTTAGATAGGGGAACTAGCACAGATACGCAGTATTTT.

This clonotype was recorded many times. The gene calls are TRBV9 and TRBJ2-2; TRBD2 aligns across 9 bases. After removal of 3 bases from V and 5 bases from J, the junction contained 11 bases not matched to a gene. This CDR3 has 17 amino acids. The germline V gene has CDR1 SGDLS and CDR2 YYNGEE. The CDR3 spells CASSDRAAGGRTGELFF. For the CDR3, the DNA is TGTGCCAGCAGCGACCGAGCAGCGGGAGGTAGGACCGGGGAGCTGTTTTTT.

This clonotype was seen ten or more times. The rearrangement links TRBV9 to TRBJ2-3; a possible D gene is TRBD2 (5 bases). This CDR3 region has 16 residues. V gave up 3 bases and J gave up 1 base, with 15 bases separating them. CDR1 SGDLS and CDR2 YYNGEE come from the germline V gene. The CDR3 nucleotides are TGTGCCAGCAGCGCCCCCTCGGGGATAGGCACAGATACGCAGTATTTT. It yields the protein CASSAPSGIGTDTQYF. The entire variable domain, with the rest obtained from reference TRBV9 and TRBJ2-3, is as follows: DSGVTQTPKHLITATGQRVTLRCSPRSGDLSVYWYQQSLDQGLQFLIQYYNGEERAKGNILERFSAQQFPDLHSELNLSSLELGDSALYFCASSAPSGIGTDTQYFGPGTRLTVL.

This clonotype has only a few counts. V gene TRBV23-1 combines with J gene TRBJ2-7; D possibly uses TRBD1 or TRBD2 (5 bases each). TRBV23-1 is treated as an ORF (open reading frame) with a function not yet certain. The V and J ends lost 0 bases and 0 bases respectively, with 9 bases between them. The length of the CDR3 is 15 residues. The CDR3 loop is CASSQSPGTSYEQYF. In DNA form, the CDR3 reads TGCGCCAGCAGTCAATCGCCGGGGACCTCCTACGAGCAGTACTTC.

This clonotype came up many times. The J gene is TRBJ1-4, the V gene TRBV9, with D unclear. The CDR3 runs to 13 residues. Trimming stripped 0 bases from V and 6 bases from J, with 6 bases between. Germline CDR1 reads SGDLS; CDR2 reads YYNGEE. The CDR3 DNA reads TGTGCCAGCAGCGTAGGCGGACATGAAAAACTGTTTTTT. This encodes CASSVGGHEKLFF.

This clonotype was recorded at least ten times. The chain uses TRBV9 and TRBJ2-7; either TRBD1 or TRBD2 may supply D (5 bases each). V was clipped by 3 bases and J by 0 bases, with 10 bases between them. The CDR3 has 14 amino acids. The germline gives CDR1 SGDLS, CDR2 YYNGEE. DNA for the CDR3: TGTGCCAGCAGCGAGAGGGGTAGCTCCTACGAGCAGTACTTC. Translation gives CASSERGSSYEQYF.

This clonotype was seen many times. The rearrangement uses TRBV9 and TRBJ2-7; D not resolved. Germline assignment: CDR1 SGDLS and CDR2 YYNGEE. There are 11 residues in the CDR3. V was clipped by 0 bases and J by 5 bases, with 3 bases between them. DNA of the CDR3: TGTGCCAGCAGCGTAGTAGACGAGCAGTACTTC. Residues: CASSVVDEQYF. Supplemented by reference TRBV9 and TRBJ2-7, the full variable domain reads DSGVTQTPKHLITATGQRVTLRCSPRSGDLSVYWYQQSLDQGLQFLIQYYNGEERAKGNILERFSAQQFPDLHSELNLSSLELGDSALYFCASSVVDEQYFGPGTRLTVT.

This clonotype was recorded many times. This sequence joins TRBV9 and TRBJ2-3; maybe TRBD2 (5 bases). The germline CDR1 and CDR2 sequences are SGDLS and YYNGEE. The V and J ends lost 3 bases and 5 bases respectively, with 13 bases between them. The CDR3 sequence is 14 residues long. CDR3 residues: CASSAEGQGDTQYF. CDR3 sequence (DNA): TGTGCCAGCAGCGCAGAGGGCCAAGGAGATACGCAGTATTTT.

This clonotype was observed at least ten times. The V and J genes are TRBV9 and TRBJ2-1; 7 nucleotides line up with TRBD2. In germline, CDR1 is SGDLS, CDR2 YYNGEE. CDR3 length: 17 residues. V lost 0 bases and J lost 4; bases outside the gene matches: 10. As DNA, the CDR3 is TGTGCCAGCAGCGTAGGGGTGGGAGGGCCACTTTACAATGAGCAGTTCTTC. Residues: CASSVGVGGPLYNEQFF.

This clonotype appeared many times. The chain carries TRBV9 and TRBJ1-4; 9 positions match TRBD1. CDR3 length: 16 residues. Germline values: CDR1 SGDLS, CDR2 YYNGEE. V shed 4 bases and J 5 bases; nucleotides not matched to a gene: 9. DNA for the CDR3: TGTGCCAGCAGCTTCAGTCCAGGACAGGGGAATGAAAAACTGTTTTTT. This sequence encodes CASSFSPGQGNEKLFF.

Many counts were recorded for this clonotype. This chain joins TRBV7-6 and TRBJ2-3, with D tentatively TRBD2 (5 bases). CDR3 size: 15 residues. The germline CDR1 and CDR2 sequences are SGHVS and FNYEAQ. The V end was cut by 8 bases, the J end by 0 bases, with 15 bases between. CDR3: CASPLRTRSTDTQYF. CDR3 coding DNA: TGTGCCAGCCCGTTGAGGACTCGAAGCACAGATACGCAGTATTTT.

This clonotype was counted at least ten times. The chain links TRBV9 to TRBJ1-1; D gene unclear. Germline V CDR1 and CDR2: SGDLS, YYNGEE. The CDR3 contains 12 residues. Trimming pared 4 bases from V and 1 base from J, leaving 5 bases between. The chain's CDR3 is CASSTGNTEAFF. The CDR3 bases are TGTGCCAGCAGCACTGGGAACACTGAAGCTTTCTTT.

This clonotype was seen at least ten times. The J gene is TRBJ2-7, the V gene TRBV9; 9 nucleotides agree with TRBD1. CDR3 length equals 16 residues. After removal of 3 bases from V and 3 bases from J, the junction contained 10 bases not matched to a gene. Germline assignment: CDR1 SGDLS and CDR2 YYNGEE. The CDR3 region has the DNA TGTGCCAGCAGCGCTACCGGGACAGGGAATTTCTACGAGCAGTACTTC. It yields the protein CASSATGTGNFYEQYF.

This clonotype was counted many times. The CDR3 is CASSQITSVGNEQFF. In DNA, the CDR3 is TGTGCCAGCAGCCAAATTACGTCTGTGGGGAATGAGCAGTTCTTC. The chain links TRBV9 to TRBJ2-1; D gene ambiguous. Germline V gene lookup returns CDR1 SGDLS and CDR2 YYNGEE. V was cut by 4 bases and J by 7 bases, with 18 bases left in between. This CDR3 is built from 15 residues.